The TCR beta chain described here comes from a study of molecular identifiers for immune sequencing clone quantification. This clonotype showed up many times. TCRdb reprocessed the PCR reads via MiXCR and lists one record per CDR3 protein. The sample includes around 320,000 distinct CDR3 sequences, 24% of them seen just once. Germline CDR1 reads LGHNA; CDR2 reads YSLEER. The V gene end was trimmed by 0 bases and the J gene end by 1 base; junction bases not matched to a gene: 4. CDR3 length: 16 amino acids. The sequencing input was naive CD8+ T cells from blood, with Jurkat cell RNA spiked in. Specified subset: FACS-sorted CD8+CD4-CCR7+CD45RA+ naive T cells. The chain has TRBV4-3 and TRBJ1-1; 8 nucleotides align to TRBD1. This TCR derives from a human donor in good health. Some libraries in this study had Jurkat cell RNA spiked in. The CDR3 sequence is CASSQDPGQGNTEAFF. The CDR3 nucleotides are TGCGCCAGCAGCCAAGATCCAGGACAGGGGAACACTGAAGCTTTCTTT.